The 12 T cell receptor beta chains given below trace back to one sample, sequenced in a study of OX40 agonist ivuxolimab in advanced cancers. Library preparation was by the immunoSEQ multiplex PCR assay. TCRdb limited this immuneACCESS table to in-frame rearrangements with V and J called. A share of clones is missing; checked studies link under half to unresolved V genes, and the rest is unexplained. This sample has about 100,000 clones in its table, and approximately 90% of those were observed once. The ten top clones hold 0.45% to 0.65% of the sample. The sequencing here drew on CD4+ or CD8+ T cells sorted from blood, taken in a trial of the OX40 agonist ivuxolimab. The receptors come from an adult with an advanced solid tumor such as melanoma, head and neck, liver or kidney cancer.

This CDR3 is CASRGGERETQYF. As DNA, the CDR3 is TGTGCCAGTAGGGGTGGGGAGAGAGAGACCCAGTACTTC. The chain links TRBV19 to TRBJ2-5, with D perhaps TRBD2 (5 bases). The CDR3 loop spans 13 amino acids. The germline V gene encodes CDR1 LNHDA and CDR2 SQIVND (reference sequence). Trimming removed 6 bases at V and 4 bases at J, with 12 bases between. The full variable domain, with the rest looked up from reference TRBV19 and TRBJ2-5, is DGGITQSPKYLFRKEGQNVTLSCEQNLNHDAMYWYRQDPGQGLRLIYYSQIVNDFQKGDIAEGYSVSREKKESFPLTVTSAQKNPTAFYLCASRGGERETQYFGPGTRLLVL.

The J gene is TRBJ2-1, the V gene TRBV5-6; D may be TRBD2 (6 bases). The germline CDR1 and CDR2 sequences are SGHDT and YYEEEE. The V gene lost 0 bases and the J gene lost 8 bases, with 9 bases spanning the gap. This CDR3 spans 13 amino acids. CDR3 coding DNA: TGTGCCAGCAGCTTGGCCGGGGAGGATGAGCAGTTCTTC. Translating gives CASSLAGEDEQFF.

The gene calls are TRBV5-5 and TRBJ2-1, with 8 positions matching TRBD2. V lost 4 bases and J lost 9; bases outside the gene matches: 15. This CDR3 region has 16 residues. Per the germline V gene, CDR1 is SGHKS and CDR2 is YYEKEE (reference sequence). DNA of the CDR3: TGTGCCAGCAGCCCTCAAACGGGAGGGTCACGCGGTGAGCAGTTCTTC. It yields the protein CASSPQTGGSRGEQFF.

This chain's CDR3 is CASSSSTGANVLTF. CDR3 nucleotide sequence: TGTGCCAGCAGTTCTTCCACTGGGGCCAACGTCCTGACTTTC. The V and J genes are TRBV6-5 and TRBJ2-6; no firm D call. Trimming left V 4 bases short and J 2 bases short, with 6 bases between. The CDR3 has 14 residues. Germline-derived CDR1 and CDR2 are MNHEY and SVGAGI.

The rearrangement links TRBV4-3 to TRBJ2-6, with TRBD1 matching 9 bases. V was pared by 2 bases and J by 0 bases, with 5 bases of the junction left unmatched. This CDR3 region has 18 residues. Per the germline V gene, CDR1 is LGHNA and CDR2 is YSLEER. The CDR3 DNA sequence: TGCGCCAGCAGCCAACCGACAGGGGGTAGCTCTGGGGCCAACGTCCTGACTTTC. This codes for CASSQPTGGSSGANVLTF.

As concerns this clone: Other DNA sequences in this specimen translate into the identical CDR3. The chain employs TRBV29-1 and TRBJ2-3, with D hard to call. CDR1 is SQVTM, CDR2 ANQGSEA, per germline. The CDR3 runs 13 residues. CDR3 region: CSVWWVGTDTQYF. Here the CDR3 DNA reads TGCAGTGTGTGGTGGGTGGGCACAGATACGCAGTATTTT.

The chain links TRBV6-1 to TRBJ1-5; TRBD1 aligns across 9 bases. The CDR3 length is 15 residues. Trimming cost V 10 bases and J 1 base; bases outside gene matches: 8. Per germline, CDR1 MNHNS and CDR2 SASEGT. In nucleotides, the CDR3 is TGTGCCACAGGGGCGACAGGGGGGAGCAATCAGCCCCAGCATTTT. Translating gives CATGATGGSNQPQHF.

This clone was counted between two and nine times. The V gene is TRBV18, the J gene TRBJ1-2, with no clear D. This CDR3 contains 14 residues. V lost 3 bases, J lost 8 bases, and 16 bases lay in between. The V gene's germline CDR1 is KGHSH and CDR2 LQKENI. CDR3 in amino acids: CASSPYTGADGYTF. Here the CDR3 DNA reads TGTGCCAGCTCACCCTATACGGGTGCCGACGGCTACACCTTC.

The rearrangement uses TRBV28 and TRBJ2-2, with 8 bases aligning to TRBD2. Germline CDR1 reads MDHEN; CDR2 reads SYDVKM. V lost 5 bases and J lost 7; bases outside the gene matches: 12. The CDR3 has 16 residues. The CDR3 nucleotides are TGTGCCAGCAGTCCCTCCGGGAGGGGTAATAACGGGGAGCTGTTTTTT. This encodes CASSPSGRGNNGELFF.

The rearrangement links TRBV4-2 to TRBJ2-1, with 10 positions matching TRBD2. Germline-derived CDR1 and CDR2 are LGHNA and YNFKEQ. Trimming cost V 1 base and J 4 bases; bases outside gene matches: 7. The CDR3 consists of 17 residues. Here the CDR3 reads CASSQARSAGGYNEQFF. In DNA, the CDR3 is TGTGCCAGCAGCCAAGCCAGGTCAGCGGGAGGGTACAATGAGCAGTTCTTC.

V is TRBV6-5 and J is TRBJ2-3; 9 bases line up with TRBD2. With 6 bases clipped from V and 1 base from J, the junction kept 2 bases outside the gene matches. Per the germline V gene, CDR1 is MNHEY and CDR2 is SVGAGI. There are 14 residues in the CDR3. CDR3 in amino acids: CASRRTSGTDTQYF. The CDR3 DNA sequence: TGTGCCAGCAGGAGGACTAGCGGCACAGATACGCAGTATTTT.

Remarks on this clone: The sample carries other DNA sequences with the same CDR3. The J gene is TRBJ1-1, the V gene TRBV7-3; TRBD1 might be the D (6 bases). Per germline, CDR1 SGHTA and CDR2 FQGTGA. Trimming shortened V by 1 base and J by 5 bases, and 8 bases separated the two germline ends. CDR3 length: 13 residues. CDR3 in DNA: TGTGCCAGCAGCTTAAGGAGGGGGACTGAAGCTTTCTTT. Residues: CASSLRRGTEAFF.